Listed below are T cell receptor beta chains from one sample, sequenced in a study of blood T cell repertoires in COVID-19. TCRdb's table, derived via immunoSEQ multiplex PCR, lists solely in-frame clones and lacks some. The table lists approximately 210,000 clones, around 95% of them singletons. Sequenced input: peripheral blood. The receptors shown here come from a young man with COVID-19, enrolled during active disease. Both conserved end residues are part of each CDR3. Fields, in order: V gene, D gene, J gene, clone size, CDR3 DNA, CDR3 protein. The D gene is left open where the match is weak. Clone size is shown for a subset of rows, as once, few, many or a class of expanded clone.

>TRBV30|NA|TRBJ1-2|once
TGTGCCTGGACCGTTGGGGGGGGCTACACCTTC
CAWTVGGGYTF
>TRBV7-9|TRBD1|TRBJ2-7|NA
TGTGCCAGCAGCTTAATTGGTACAGGGGGCGGCGAGCAGTACTTC
CASSLIGTGGGEQYF
>TRBV7-2|NA|TRBJ1-2|NA
TGTGCCAGCAGCTTAGAGCTCTTACAGGGTACGGGCTACACCTTC
CASSLELLQGTGYTF
>TRBV3-1/TRBV3-2|TRBD1|TRBJ1-5|NA
TGTGCCAGCAGCCAAGGTACGACAGGGGTCAATCAGCCCCAGCATTTT
CASSQGTTGVNQPQHF
>TRBV5-4|NA|TRBJ1-2|NA
TGTGCCAGCAGCTTGCTGAGAATTTCGGGGAGGAATAACTATGGCTACACCTTC
CASSLLRISGRNNYGYTF
>TRBV6-6|NA|TRBJ2-2|NA
TGTGCCAGCAGTGATTCAGGGATTTCCACCGGGGAGCTGTTTTTT
CASSDSGISTGELFF
>TRBV5-1|NA|TRBJ1-3|once
TGCGCCAGCAGTACGGGGGAGGGCTGGAACACCATATATTTT
CASSTGEGWNTIYF
>TRBV12-5|TRBD1|TRBJ1-5|NA
TGTGCTAGTGGTTTAACAGGGGGCAATCAGCCCCAGCATTTT
CASGLTGGNQPQHF
>TRBV4-1|TRBD1|TRBJ2-3|NA
TGCGCCAGCAGCCAAGACTTAGGGGGCCGTTTTTGGTCAGATACGCAGTATTTT
CASSQDLGGRFWSDTQYF
>TRBV27|NA|TRBJ2-1|NA
TGTGCCAGCAGTTTCATTAGGAGGGAAGATGAGCAGTTCTTC
CASSFIRREDEQFF
>TRBV5-1|NA|TRBJ1-6|NA
TGCGCCAGCAGCTTGTTCTGGGGGGACTATAATTCACCCCTCCACTTT
CASSLFWGDYNSPLHF
>TRBV5-6|NA|TRBJ2-3|NA
TGTGCCAGCAGCTCCCCTCGTTCTAGCACAGATACGCAGTATTTT
CASSSPRSSTDTQYF
>TRBV6-1|NA|TRBJ1-5|NA
TGTGCCAGCAGTGAAGTACAGAGCCAGCCCCAGCATTTT
CASSEVQSQPQHF
>TRBV9|TRBD1|TRBJ2-5|NA
TGTGCCAGCAGCTTCCACCAGGGGGCGGGAGAGACCCAGTACTTC
CASSFHQGAGETQYF
>TRBV6-5|NA|TRBJ1-2|NA
TGTGCCAGCGGGCCTGGAAGGAACTATGGCTACACCTTC
CASGPGRNYGYTF
>TRBV7-3|NA|TRBJ2-5|NA
TGTGCCAGCAGCCTTTCGGGACAAACCTTAACACAAGAGACCCAGTACTTC
CASSLSGQTLTQETQYF
>TRBV6-5|NA|TRBJ1-6|NA
TGTGCCAGCACAGGCCGGGAGGGGACCAATTCACCCCTCCACTTT
CASTGREGTNSPLHF
>TRBV5-1|NA|TRBJ1-1|NA
TGCGCCAGCAGCTCAGGGAGGGCGGACACTGAAGCTTTCTTT
CASSSGRADTEAFF
>TRBV30|NA|TRBJ1-1|NA
TGTGCCTGGATATTGACTGAAGCTTTCTTT
CAWILTEAFF
>TRBV11-3|TRBD1|TRBJ2-7|NA
TGTGCCAGCAGCTTAGGACTCGGGACAGTTCCTAGGAAGCAGTACTTC
CASSLGLGTVPRKQYF
>TRBV12-5|NA|TRBJ2-1|NA
TGTGCTAGTGGTTTTACCCACGGGACTCCTGGGAGCAATGAGCAGTTCTTC
CASGFTHGTPGSNEQFF
>TRBV5-1|TRBD1|TRBJ1-2|NA
TGCGCCAGCAGCCTTGGACAGGGGGCGTCCTTTACCTATGGCTACACCTTC
CASSLGQGASFTYGYTF
>TRBV20-1|NA|TRBJ2-7|NA
TGCAGTCTAGCGTCCGGACACGAGCAGTACTTC
CSLASGHEQYF
>TRBV9|TRBD1|TRBJ1-3|NA
TGTGCCAGCAGCGAGGGACAGGGCCTCTCTGGAAACACCATATATTTT
CASSEGQGLSGNTIYF
>TRBV4-1|NA|TRBJ1-4|NA
TGCGCCAGCAGCCTCCTCAGGGACTCAACTAATGAAAAACTGTTTTTT
CASSLLRDSTNEKLFF